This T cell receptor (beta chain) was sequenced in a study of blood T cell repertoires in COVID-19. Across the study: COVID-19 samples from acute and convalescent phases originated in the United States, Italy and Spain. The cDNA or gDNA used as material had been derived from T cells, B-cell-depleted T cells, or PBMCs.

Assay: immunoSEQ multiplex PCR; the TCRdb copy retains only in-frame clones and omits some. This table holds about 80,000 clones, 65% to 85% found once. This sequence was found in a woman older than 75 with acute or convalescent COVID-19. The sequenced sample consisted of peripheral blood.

CDR3 residues: CASSRSQGSGLEAFF. CDR3 nucleotide sequence: TGTGCCAGCAGCCGATCACAGGGGTCCGGGCTTGAAGCTTTCTTT. The chain is built from TRBV5-6 and TRBJ1-1; 7 bases are shared with TRBD1. Germline lookup yields CDR1 SGHDT and CDR2 YYEEEE. The CDR3 loop spans 15 amino acids. V shed 4 bases and J 7 bases; nucleotides not matched to a gene: 13.